This TCR beta chain was captured by sequencing in a study of blood T cell repertoires in COVID-19. Turning to the study itself: Some COVID-19 samples were acute and others convalescent; all came from the United States, Italy and Spain. T cells, B-cell-depleted T cells, or PBMCs supplied cDNA or gDNA.

CDR1 is MGHRA and CDR2 is YSYEKL in the germline V gene. CDR3 length equals 13 residues. Trimming took 3 bases from V and 0 from J, leaving 5 bases between them. Generated by immunoSEQ multiplex PCR, the TCRdb table keeps only in-frame clones and is missing some. The table shows roughly 330,000 clones, with approximately 88% occurring only once. V usage is TRBV4-1 and J usage is TRBJ1-1; D is undetermined. Source material: peripheral blood. The receptor was isolated from a man in his late teens or twenties who had recovered from COVID-19. CDR3 sequence (DNA): TGCGCCAGCAGCCATAGTCTGAACACTGAAGCTTTCTTT. It translates to CASSHSLNTEAFF.